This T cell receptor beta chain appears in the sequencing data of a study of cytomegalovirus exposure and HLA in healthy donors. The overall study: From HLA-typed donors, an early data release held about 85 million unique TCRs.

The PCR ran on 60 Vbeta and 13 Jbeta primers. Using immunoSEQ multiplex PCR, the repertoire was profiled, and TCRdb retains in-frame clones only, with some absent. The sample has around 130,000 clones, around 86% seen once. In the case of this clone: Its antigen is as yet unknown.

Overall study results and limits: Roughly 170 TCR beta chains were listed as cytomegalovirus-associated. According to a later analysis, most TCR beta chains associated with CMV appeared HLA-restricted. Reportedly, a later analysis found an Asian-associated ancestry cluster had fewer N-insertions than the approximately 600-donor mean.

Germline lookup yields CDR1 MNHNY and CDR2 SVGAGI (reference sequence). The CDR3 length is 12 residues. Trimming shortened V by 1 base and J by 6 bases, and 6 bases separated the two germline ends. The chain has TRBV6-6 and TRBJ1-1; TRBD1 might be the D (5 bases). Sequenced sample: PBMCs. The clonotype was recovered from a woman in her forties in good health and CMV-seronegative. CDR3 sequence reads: CASSYFRAEAFF. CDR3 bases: TGTGCCAGCAGTTACTTCAGGGCTGAAGCTTTCTTT.